These 31 T cell receptor beta chains share one sample of origin, sequenced in a study of cytomegalovirus exposure and HLA in healthy donors. Both 60 Vbeta primers and 13 Jbeta primers went into the PCR. The assay was immunoSEQ multiplex PCR, and TCRdb's table has in-frame clones only and misses some. This listing includes under 70,000 clones. The material sequenced was PBMCs. The receptor set was obtained from a woman in her 30s in good health and CMV-seropositive.

The CDR3 protein is CASSARLADTDTQYF. CDR3 bases: TGTGCCAGCAGCGCGAGACTAGCCGACACAGATACGCAGTATTTT. This chain connects TRBV11-3 to TRBJ2-3; 7 positions agree with TRBD2. Germline V gene data show CDR1 as SGHNT and CDR2 as YENEEA. Trimming cost V 5 bases and J 2 bases; bases outside gene matches: 7. The CDR3 runs to 15 residues.

This chain links TRBV19 with TRBJ2-2; D possibly corresponds to TRBD1 (6 bases). This CDR3 is 13 amino acids long. CDR1 is LNHDA and CDR2 is SQIVND in the germline V gene (reference sequence). The V and J ends lost 6 bases and 1 base respectively, with 6 bases between them. The CDR3 here is CASRQGNTGELFF. In nucleotides, the CDR3 is TGTGCCAGTAGACAGGGGAACACCGGGGAGCTGTTTTTT.

Of note for this clone: This same CDR3 is encoded by further DNA sequences in the sample. V and J are TRBV25-1 and TRBJ2-3; D is undetermined. The CDR3 is 14 residues long. V lost 1 base to trimming and J lost 2 bases, with 7 bases between them. The V gene's germline CDR1 is MGHDK and CDR2 SYGVNS. The CDR3 nucleotides read TGTGCCAGCAGTGAATTTAGCCTCACAGATACGCAGTATTTT. It is translated as CASSEFSLTDTQYF.

The rearrangement uses TRBV5-1 and TRBJ2-3; 14 nucleotides line up with TRBD2. The trim removed 1 base at V and 2 bases at J, leaving 9 bases unmatched. The length of the CDR3 is 19 residues. Germline CDR1 reads SGHRS; CDR2 reads YFSETQ. The CDR3 nucleotides read TGCGCCAGCAGCTTGTCAAAGACTAGCGGGGGGGCCGCCACAGATACGCAGTATTTT. This encodes CASSLSKTSGGAATDTQYF.

V is TRBV28 and J is TRBJ2-7, with a weak D call TRBD2 (6 bases). Germline V lookup: CDR1 MDHEN, CDR2 SYDVKM. CDR3 length equals 14 residues. V shed 11 bases and J shed 0 bases, with 17 bases lying between them. CDR3 nucleotide sequence: TGTGCCGGATCGCGGGGTGCGAGCTCCTACGAGCAGTACTTC. Its protein is CAGSRGASSYEQYF.

J is TRBJ1-1 and V is TRBV7-9; 7 nucleotides line up with TRBD1. The germline CDR1 and CDR2 sequences are SEHNR and FQNEAQ (reference sequence). Unmatched junction bases numbered 0, after V lost 4 bases and J lost 1 base. The CDR3 has 13 amino acids. CDR3 coding DNA: TGTGCCAGCAGCTGGGACAGGAACACTGAAGCTTTCTTT. Protein: CASSWDRNTEAFF.

The CDR3 nucleotides read TGTGCCAGCGGAGGAGCGAGGACAGGGCCGTACACCGGGGAGCTGTTTTTT. The encoded protein is CASGGARTGPYTGELFF. The chain couples TRBV9 to TRBJ2-2, with 8 bases aligning to TRBD1. V trimming: 7 bases; J trimming: 3 bases; junction bases outside the gene matches: 14. CDR1 and CDR2 from the germline V gene are SGDLS and YYNGEE. This CDR3 contains 17 residues.

Comment on this clone: Compared with germline, one end of the junction differs, possibly owing to a read error. The rearrangement joins TRBV7-6 to TRBJ1-1; D not resolved. The CDR3 has 15 residues. Germline loops: CDR1 SGHVS, CDR2 FNYEAQ. CDR3 residues: CASSLARVADTEAFF. The CDR3, as DNA: TGTGCCAGCAGCCTAGCGAGGGTCGCGGACACTGAAGCTTTCTTT.

The CDR3 protein is CASVSGGGSYGYTF. The CDR3 DNA reads TGTGCCAGCGTATCGGGGGGGGGAAGCTATGGCTACACCTTC. V gene TRBV6-5 combines with J gene TRBJ1-2, with TRBD1 as a possible D gene (5 bases). Trimming cost V 8 bases and J 4 bases, with 17 bases left between them. This CDR3 is 14 amino acids long. Germline V gives CDR1 MNHEY, CDR2 SVGAGI.

The chain links TRBV7-9 to TRBJ2-3; D might be TRBD2 (5 bases). Trimming shortened V by 2 bases and J by 6 bases, and 12 bases separated the two germline ends. Germline lookup yields CDR1 SEHNR and CDR2 FQNEAQ (reference sequence). The CDR3 has 14 amino acids. CDR3 residues: CASSLIEGPDTQYF. The DNA for the CDR3 is TGTGCCAGCAGCTTAATTGAGGGCCCCGATACGCAGTATTTT.

The chain is built from TRBV9 and TRBJ1-2; 8 positions match TRBD1. The junction had 7 bases not matched to a gene; V was cut back by 6 bases and J by 0 bases. The V gene's germline CDR1 is SGDLS and CDR2 YYNGEE. CDR3 length equals 15 residues. CDR3 nucleotide sequence: TGTGCCAGCACCGAAACAGGGGGAGCTAACTATGGCTACACCTTC. This translates into CASTETGGANYGYTF.

The chain has TRBV29-1 and TRBJ2-1; D is uncertain. The V gene's germline CDR1 is SQVTM and CDR2 ANQGSEA. With 3 bases removed from V and 2 bases from J, the gap between germline ends came to 17 bases. The CDR3 runs to 16 residues. CDR3 sequence: CSVENPSRQTYNEQFF. CDR3 nucleotides: TGCAGCGTTGAGAACCCCTCTCGACAAACCTACAATGAGCAGTTCTTC.

The chain recombines TRBV19 with TRBJ1-2; D not resolved. Germline values: CDR1 LNHDA, CDR2 SQIVND (reference sequence). This CDR3 comprises 14 residues. Deletions cut 5 bases from V and 2 bases from J, with 12 bases between. The CDR3 region has the DNA TGTGCCAGTAGTTCGGAGCAGCTGAACTATGGCTACACCTTC. It codes for CASSSEQLNYGYTF.

The J gene is TRBJ1-6, the V gene TRBV6-5; 10 nucleotides agree with TRBD1. Germline V gives CDR1 MNHEY, CDR2 SVGAGI. The CDR3 spans 15 residues. V shed 6 bases, J shed 7 bases, and the junction held 6 bases outside the gene matches. In DNA form, the CDR3 reads TGTGCCAGCAGCCCCCGGACAGGGGGGAATTCACCCCTCCACTTT. This encodes CASSPRTGGNSPLHF.

The chain links TRBV9 to TRBJ2-1; 10 bases are a match to TRBD2. The V segment lost 4 bases and the J segment 7 bases; nucleotides outside the gene matches: 11. Germline CDR1 and CDR2: SGDLS and YYNGEE. The CDR3 loop spans 16 amino acids. The CDR3 reads CASSRGVAGGGNEQFF. The CDR3 bases are TGTGCCAGCAGCCGAGGGGTAGCGGGAGGTGGTAATGAGCAGTTCTTC.

The rearrangement joins TRBV19 to TRBJ2-2; TRBD2 matches at 10 bases. The V and J ends lost 7 bases and 4 bases, in that order; junction bases with no gene match: 12. The CDR3 spans 17 residues. The germline V gene encodes CDR1 LNHDA and CDR2 SQIVND (reference sequence). The CDR3 DNA reads TGTGCCAGTACCGGACTAGCGGAGGAGGTGGGCACCGGGGAGCTGTTTTTT. Translating it yields CASTGLAEEVGTGELFF.

This chain links TRBV25-1 with TRBJ1-4; 10 bases align to TRBD1. V shed 5 bases and J 3 bases; nucleotides not matched to a gene: 3. In germline, CDR1 is MGHDK, CDR2 SYGVNS. The CDR3 totals 15 residues. As DNA, the CDR3 is TGTGCCAGCAGTAAGGGACAGGGGTCTAATGAAAAACTGTTTTTT. Protein: CASSKGQGSNEKLFF.

The V and J genes are TRBV19 and TRBJ2-7; the D gene is possibly TRBD2 (5 bases). V shed 4 bases and J shed 2 bases, with 18 bases lying between them. Germline V gene lookup returns CDR1 LNHDA and CDR2 SQIVND (reference sequence). There are 16 residues in the CDR3. The CDR3 nucleotides read TGTGCCAGTAGTACCCCGGACTGGCGTGGGACCTACGAGCAGTACTTC. Protein: CASSTPDWRGTYEQYF.

The chain has TRBV18 and TRBJ1-3, with TRBD1 as a possible D gene (6 bases). The germline CDR1 and CDR2 sequences are KGHSH and LQKENI. Trimming removed 5 bases from V and 2 bases from J, with 13 bases in between. The CDR3 is 15 residues long. The CDR3 coding sequence is TGTGCCAGCTCATTCGAAGCAGGGGCTGGAAACACCATATATTTT. Its protein product is CASSFEAGAGNTIYF.

The chain joins TRBV4-2 to TRBJ2-2; TRBD2 aligns across 8 bases. V gave up 0 bases and J gave up 4 bases; unmatched junction bases: 7. Germline V gene data show CDR1 as LGHNA and CDR2 as YNFKEQ. The CDR3 consists of 17 residues. CDR3 nucleotides: TGTGCCAGCAGCCAAGAGGCGGCGGGAGGAGGCACCGGGGAGCTGTTTTTT. This codes for CASSQEAAGGGTGELFF.

J is TRBJ1-3 and V is TRBV10-3; tentative D call: TRBD1 (5 bases). CDR1 is ENHRY and CDR2 is SYGVKD in the germline V gene. Trimming cost V 4 bases and J 2 bases, with 12 bases left between them. CDR3 length: 15 residues. The CDR3 reads CAISGGPDTGNTIYF. Written as DNA, the CDR3 is TGTGCCATCAGTGGGGGCCCAGACACTGGAAACACCATATATTTT.

The V call is TRBV5-1, the J call TRBJ2-7, with TRBD1 identical over 12 bases. CDR3 length equals 17 residues. J was trimmed by 6 bases and V by 3 bases; bases with no gene match: 13. The germline gives CDR1 SGHRS, CDR2 YFSETQ. CDR3 protein: CASSSEPPGQGAGEQYF. The CDR3 DNA sequence: TGCGCCAGCAGCTCGGAACCCCCGGGACAGGGGGCAGGCGAGCAGTACTTC.

This chain joins TRBV18 and TRBJ2-5; D remains unclear. V was cut by 2 bases and J by 5 bases, with 15 bases left in between. The CDR3 is made up of 15 amino acids. Germline CDR1 KGHSH, CDR2 LQKENI. CDR3 nucleotide sequence: TGTGCCAGCTCACCAAATAGTAGCCCTTCGGAGACCCAGTACTTC. It translates to CASSPNSSPSETQYF. Full variable domain (outside the CDR3, taken from reference TRBV18 and TRBJ2-5): NAGVMQNPRHLVRRRGQEARLRCSPMKGHSHVYWYRQLPEEGLKFMVYLQKENIIDESGMPKERFSAEFPKEGPSILRIQQVVRGDSAAYFCASSPNSSPSETQYFGPGTRLLVL.

The V gene is TRBV29-1, the J gene TRBJ2-7, with a possible D match to TRBD1 (5 bases). The CDR3 extends over 15 amino acids. Deletions cut 0 bases from V and 3 bases from J, with 15 bases between. Germline loops: CDR1 SQVTM, CDR2 ANQGSEA. This CDR3 reads CSVEDPDMPDYEQYF. CDR3 coding DNA: TGCAGCGTTGAAGACCCGGACATGCCTGACTACGAGCAGTACTTC.

The genes are TRBV7-2 and TRBJ2-3, with D perhaps matching TRBD2 (6 bases). CDR1 and CDR2 from the germline V gene are SGHTA and FQGNSA. This CDR3 contains 13 residues. Trimming left V 5 bases short and J 5 bases short, with 11 bases between. In nucleotides, the CDR3 is TGTGCCAGCAGCCGGGACTTACGAGATACGCAGTATTTT. Residues: CASSRDLRDTQYF.

The chain links TRBV2 to TRBJ2-3, with 7 bases aligning to TRBD2. CDR3 length: 14 residues. Per the germline V gene, CDR1 is SNHLY and CDR2 is FYNNEI. The junction had 5 bases not matched to a gene; V was cut back by 6 bases and J by 2 bases. The CDR3 DNA reads as TGTGCCAGCAGACGACTAGCATCCACAGATACGCAGTATTTT. Amino acids: CASRRLASTDTQYF.

The chain employs TRBV18 and TRBJ2-3; D is uncertain. The CDR3 consists of 13 residues. V was trimmed by 3 bases and J by 2 bases, leaving 6 bases between them. Germline values: CDR1 KGHSH, CDR2 LQKENI. Here the CDR3 reads CASSPRPTDTQYF. DNA of the CDR3: TGTGCCAGCTCACCCAGGCCCACAGATACGCAGTATTTT. Full variable domain (rest looked up from reference TRBV18 and TRBJ2-3): NAGVMQNPRHLVRRRGQEARLRCSPMKGHSHVYWYRQLPEEGLKFMVYLQKENIIDESGMPKERFSAEFPKEGPSILRIQQVVRGDSAAYFCASSPRPTDTQYFGPGTRLTVL.

This chain connects TRBV18 to TRBJ2-2, with TRBD1 matching over 7 bases. V was pared by 7 bases and J by 0 bases, with 5 bases of the junction left unmatched. The CDR3 is 15 residues long. CDR1 is KGHSH and CDR2 is LQKENI in the germline V gene. The CDR3 spells CASFVDRTNTGELFF. In DNA form, the CDR3 reads TGTGCCAGCTTCGTGGACAGGACGAACACCGGGGAGCTGTTTTTT.

This rearrangement joins TRBV28 to TRBJ1-5; D possibly corresponds to TRBD1 (5 bases). The CDR3 length is 14 residues. The germline V gene encodes CDR1 MDHEN and CDR2 SYDVKM. The V end lost 5 bases, the J end lost 5 bases, and 13 bases lay between the germline ends. CDR3 sequence (DNA): TGTGCCAGCAGTGCCTGGGGGGGAGATCAGCCCCAGCATTTT. Translated: CASSAWGGDQPQHF.

The chain uses TRBV11-2 and TRBJ1-2; no clear D. This CDR3 region has 14 residues. Germline V lookup: CDR1 SGHAT, CDR2 FQNNGV. The V end was cut by 5 bases, the J end by 3 bases, with 13 bases between. In DNA form, the CDR3 reads TGTGCCAGCAGCCTAGGGCCAGAAGACTATGGCTACACCTTC. Its protein is CASSLGPEDYGYTF. Full variable domain (missing parts from reference TRBV11-2 and TRBJ1-2): EAGVAQSPRYKIIEKRQSVAFWCNPISGHATLYWYQQILGQGPKLLIQFQNNGVVDDSQLPKDRFSAERLKGVDSTLKIQPAKLEDSAVYLCASSLGPEDYGYTFGSGTRLTVV.

V gene TRBV12-5 combines with J gene TRBJ2-5, with D possibly TRBD1 on 6 matching bases. V gave up 2 bases and J gave up 2 bases, with 15 bases separating them. Germline CDR1 and CDR2: LGHNT and FRNRAP. CDR3 length: 16 residues. The chain's CDR3 is CASGLFTGSVQETQYF. Here the CDR3 DNA reads TGTGCTAGTGGTTTGTTCACAGGGAGTGTTCAAGAGACCCAGTACTTC. Filled out from reference TRBV12-5 and TRBJ2-5, the complete variable domain reads DARVTQTPRHKVTEMGQEVTMRCQPILGHNTVFWYRQTMMQGLELLAYFRNRAPLDDSGMPKDRFSAEMPDATLATLKIQPSEPRDSAVYFCASGLFTGSVQETQYFGPGTRLLVL.